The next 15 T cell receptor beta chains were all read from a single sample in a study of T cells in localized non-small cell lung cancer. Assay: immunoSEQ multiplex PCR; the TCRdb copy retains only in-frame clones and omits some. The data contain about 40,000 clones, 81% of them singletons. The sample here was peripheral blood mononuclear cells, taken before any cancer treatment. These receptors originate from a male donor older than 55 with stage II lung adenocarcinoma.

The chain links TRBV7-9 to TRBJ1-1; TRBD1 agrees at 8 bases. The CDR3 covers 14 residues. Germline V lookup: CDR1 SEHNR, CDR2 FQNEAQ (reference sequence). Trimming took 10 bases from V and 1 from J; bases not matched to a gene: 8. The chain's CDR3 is CAIDRGRGNTEAFF. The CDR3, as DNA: TGTGCCATTGACAGGGGCCGTGGGAACACTGAAGCTTTCTTT.

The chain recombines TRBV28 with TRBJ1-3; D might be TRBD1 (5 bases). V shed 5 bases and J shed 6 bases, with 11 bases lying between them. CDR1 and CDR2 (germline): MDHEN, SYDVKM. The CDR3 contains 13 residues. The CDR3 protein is CASSLDSLNTIYF. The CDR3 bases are TGTGCCAGCAGTCTCGACAGCCTAAACACCATATATTTT.

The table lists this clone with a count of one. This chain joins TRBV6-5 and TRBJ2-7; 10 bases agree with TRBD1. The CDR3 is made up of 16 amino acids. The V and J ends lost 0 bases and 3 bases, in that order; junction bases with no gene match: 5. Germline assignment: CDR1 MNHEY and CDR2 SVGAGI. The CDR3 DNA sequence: TGTGCCAGCAGTTACTCGACAGGGGGCTTGGGCTACGAGCAGTACTTC. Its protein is CASSYSTGGLGYEQYF.

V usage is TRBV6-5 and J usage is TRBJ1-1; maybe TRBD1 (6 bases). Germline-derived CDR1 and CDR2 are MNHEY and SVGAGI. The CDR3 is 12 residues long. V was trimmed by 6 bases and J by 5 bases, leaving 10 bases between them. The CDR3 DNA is TGTGCCAGCAGCTTCAGGGGAACTGAAGCTTTCTTT. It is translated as CASSFRGTEAFF.

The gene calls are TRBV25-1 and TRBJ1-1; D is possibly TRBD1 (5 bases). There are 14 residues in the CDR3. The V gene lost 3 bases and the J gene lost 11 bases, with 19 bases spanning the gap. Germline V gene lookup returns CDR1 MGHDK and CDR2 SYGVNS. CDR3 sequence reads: CASSEPGPKSEAFF. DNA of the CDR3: TGTGCCAGCAGTGAGCCGGGACCTAAAAGCGAGGCTTTCTTT.

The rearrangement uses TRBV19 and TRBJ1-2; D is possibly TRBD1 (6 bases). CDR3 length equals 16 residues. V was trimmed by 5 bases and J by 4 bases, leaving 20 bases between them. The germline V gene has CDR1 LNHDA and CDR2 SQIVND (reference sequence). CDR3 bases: TGTGCCAGTAGTTCCCGCGAGGGGGGGGGAACCTATGGCTACACCTTC. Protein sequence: CASSSREGGGTYGYTF. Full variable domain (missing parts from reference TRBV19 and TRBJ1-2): DGGITQSPKYLFRKEGQNVTLSCEQNLNHDAMYWYRQDPGQGLRLIYYSQIVNDFQKGDIAEGYSVSREKKESFPLTVTSAQKNPTAFYLCASSSREGGGTYGYTFGSGTRLTVV.

CDR3 sequence: CASREGSMNYGYTF. The CDR3, as DNA: TGTGCCAGCCGTGAGGGTTCAATGAACTATGGCTACACCTTC. V and J are TRBV6-6 and TRBJ1-2; D unresolved. The ends were cut back, 8 bases at V and 2 bases at J, with 15 bases in the middle. CDR3 length: 14 residues. Germline-derived CDR1 and CDR2 are MNHNY and SVGAGI (reference sequence).

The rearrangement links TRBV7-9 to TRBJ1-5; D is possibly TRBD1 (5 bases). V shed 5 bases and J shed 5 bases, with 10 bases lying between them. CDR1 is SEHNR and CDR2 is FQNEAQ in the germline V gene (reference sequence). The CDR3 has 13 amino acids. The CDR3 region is CASSLPGDQPQHF. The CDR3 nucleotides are TGTGCCAGCAGCCTACCGGGGGATCAGCCCCAGCATTTT.

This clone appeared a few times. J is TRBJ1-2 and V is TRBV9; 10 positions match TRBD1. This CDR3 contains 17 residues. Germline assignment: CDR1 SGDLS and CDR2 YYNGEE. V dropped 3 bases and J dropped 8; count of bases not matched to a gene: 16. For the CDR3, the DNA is TGTGCCAGCAGCGCATTAGACACCGGGACAGGGGCTTCAGGCTACACCTTC. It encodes CASSALDTGTGASGYTF. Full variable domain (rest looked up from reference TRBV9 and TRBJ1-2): DSGVTQTPKHLITATGQRVTLRCSPRSGDLSVYWYQQSLDQGLQFLIQYYNGEERAKGNILERFSAQQFPDLHSELNLSSLELGDSALYFCASSALDTGTGASGYTFGSGTRLTVV.

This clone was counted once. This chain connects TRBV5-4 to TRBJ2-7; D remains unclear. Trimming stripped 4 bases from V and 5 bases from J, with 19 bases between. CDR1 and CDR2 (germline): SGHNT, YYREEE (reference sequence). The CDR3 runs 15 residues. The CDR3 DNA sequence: TGTGCCAGCAGCCAGACACCTTCAACGGTCCACGAGCAGTACTTC. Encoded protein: CASSQTPSTVHEQYF.

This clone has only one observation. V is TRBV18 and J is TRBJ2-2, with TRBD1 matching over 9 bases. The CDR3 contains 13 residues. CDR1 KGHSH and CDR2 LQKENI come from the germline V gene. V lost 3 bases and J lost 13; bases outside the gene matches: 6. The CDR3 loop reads CASSPPGQGVLFF. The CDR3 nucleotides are TGTGCCAGCTCACCTCCGGGACAGGGAGTGCTGTTTTTT.

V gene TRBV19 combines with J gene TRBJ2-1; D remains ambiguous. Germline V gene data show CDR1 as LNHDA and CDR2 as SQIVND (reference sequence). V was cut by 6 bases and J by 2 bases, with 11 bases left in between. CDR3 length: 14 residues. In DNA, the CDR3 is TGTGCCAGTAGAAATTTGCTCGCCTACAATGAGCAGTTCTTC. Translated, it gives CASRNLLAYNEQFF. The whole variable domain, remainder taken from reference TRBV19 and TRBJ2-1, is DGGITQSPKYLFRKEGQNVTLSCEQNLNHDAMYWYRQDPGQGLRLIYYSQIVNDFQKGDIAEGYSVSREKKESFPLTVTSAQKNPTAFYLCASRNLLAYNEQFFGPGTRLTVL.

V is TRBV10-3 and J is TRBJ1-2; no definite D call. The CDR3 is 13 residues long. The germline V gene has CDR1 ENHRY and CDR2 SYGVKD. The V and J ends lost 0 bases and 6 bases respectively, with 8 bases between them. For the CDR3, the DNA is TGTGCCATCAGTGAGTCGACAAGGGATGGCTACACCTTC. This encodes CAISESTRDGYTF.

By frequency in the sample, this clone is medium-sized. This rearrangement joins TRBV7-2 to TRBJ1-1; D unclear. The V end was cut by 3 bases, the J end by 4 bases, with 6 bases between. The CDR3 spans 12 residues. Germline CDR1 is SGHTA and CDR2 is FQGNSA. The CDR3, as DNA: TGTGCCAGCAGCTTCTACGGCACTGAAGCTTTCTTT. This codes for CASSFYGTEAFF.

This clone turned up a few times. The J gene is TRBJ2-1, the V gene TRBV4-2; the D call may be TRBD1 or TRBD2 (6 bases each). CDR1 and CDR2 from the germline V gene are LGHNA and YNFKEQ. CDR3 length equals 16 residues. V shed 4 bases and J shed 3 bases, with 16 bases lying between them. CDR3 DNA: TGTGCCAGCAGCCCGCGGGACAACCCGGACTACAATGAGCAGTTCTTC. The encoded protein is CASSPRDNPDYNEQFF.